These T cell receptor beta chains were read from a single sample in a study of CD8+ T cells in alopecia areata. Using immunoSEQ multiplex PCR, the repertoire was profiled, and TCRdb retains in-frame clones only, with some absent. The sample lists 100,000 to 150,000 clones, 50% to 60% occurring once. The source was CD4+ T cells sorted from blood, collected at week 0. The receptors stem from a human donor with alopecia areata. CDR3s include the opening cysteine and the closing phenylalanine or tryptophan. A D gene is named only where the DNA matches it firmly. A clone size is listed for some rows: how often the clone was seen (once, few, many), or a class if it is expanded.

J gene: TRBJ2-5
D gene: .
clone size: .
V gene: TRBV4-3
CDR3 protein: CASSQDPGETQYF
CDR3 DNA: TGCGCCAGCAGCCAAGATCCGGGAGAGACCCAGTACTTC

J gene: TRBJ2-7
D gene: TRBD1
clone size: .
V gene: TRBV5-1
CDR3 protein: CASSLETGGTPYEQYF
CDR3 DNA: TGCGCCAGCAGCTTGGAGACAGGGGGCACTCCCTACGAGCAGTACTTC

J gene: TRBJ1-4
D gene: .
clone size: .
V gene: TRBV7-2
CDR3 protein: CASSLGVGQNEKLFF
CDR3 DNA: TGTGCCAGCAGCTTGGGTGTTGGGCAGAATGAAAAACTGTTTTTT

J gene: TRBJ2-1
D gene: .
clone size: .
V gene: TRBV30
CDR3 protein: CAWSGTIYEQFF
CDR3 DNA: TGTGCCTGGAGTGGGACAATTTATGAGCAGTTCTTC

J gene: TRBJ2-7
D gene: .
clone size: .
V gene: TRBV23-1
CDR3 protein: CASSQSGTPYEQYF
CDR3 DNA: TGCGCCAGCAGTCAATCGGGGACACCCTACGAGCAGTACTTC

J gene: TRBJ2-1
D gene: .
clone size: .
V gene: TRBV5-1
CDR3 protein: CASSFSDPPVNEQFF
CDR3 DNA: TGCGCCAGCAGCTTTTCGGACCCCCCGGTCAATGAGCAGTTCTTC

J gene: TRBJ2-4
D gene: .
clone size: once
V gene: TRBV7-2
CDR3 protein: CASSLLVTGGSGIQYF
CDR3 DNA: TGTGCCAGCAGCCTCCTTGTCACGGGTGGCAGCGGCATTCAGTACTTC

J gene: TRBJ2-1
D gene: TRBD1
clone size: few
V gene: TRBV5-4
CDR3 protein: CASTRGGQTYNEQFF
CDR3 DNA: TGTGCCAGCACCCGAGGGGGACAGACTTACAATGAGCAGTTCTTC

J gene: TRBJ1-5
D gene: .
clone size: few
V gene: TRBV28
CDR3 protein: CASSFGLGVQPQHF
CDR3 DNA: TGTGCCAGCAGTTTTGGACTGGGGGTTCAGCCCCAGCATTTT

J gene: TRBJ2-5
D gene: .
clone size: few
V gene: TRBV7-2
CDR3 protein: CASSLAYYKQETQYF
CDR3 DNA: TGTGCCAGCAGCTTAGCATACTACAAGCAAGAGACCCAGTACTTC

J gene: TRBJ1-1
D gene: TRBD1
clone size: .
V gene: TRBV2
CDR3 protein: CASQGTGGKDTEAFF
CDR3 DNA: TGTGCCAGCCAGGGGACAGGGGGTAAGGACACTGAAGCTTTCTTT

J gene: TRBJ1-5
D gene: .
clone size: .
V gene: TRBV5-5
CDR3 protein: CASSLEIVTGQPQHF
CDR3 DNA: TGTGCCAGCAGCTTGGAGATAGTGACGGGTCAGCCCCAGCATTTT

J gene: TRBJ2-7
D gene: .
clone size: .
V gene: TRBV7-2
CDR3 protein: CASSLGVPAGRAYEQYF
CDR3 DNA: TGTGCCAGCAGCTTAGGGGTTCCCGCGGGCAGGGCCTACGAGCAGTACTTC

J gene: TRBJ1-3
D gene: .
clone size: .
V gene: TRBV18
CDR3 protein: CASSQESSGNTIYF
CDR3 DNA: TGTGCCAGCTCACAAGAGAGCTCTGGAAACACCATATATTTT

J gene: TRBJ1-1
D gene: .
clone size: .
V gene: TRBV29-1
CDR3 protein: CSVEDRLNTEAFF
CDR3 DNA: TGCAGCGTTGAAGATCGCCTGAACACTGAAGCTTTCTTT

J gene: TRBJ2-5
D gene: TRBD2
clone size: few
V gene: TRBV29-1
CDR3 protein: CSVDTSGIRETQYF
CDR3 DNA: TGCAGCGTTGATACTAGCGGGATACGCGAGACCCAGTACTTC

J gene: TRBJ2-7
D gene: TRBD2
clone size: .
V gene: TRBV7-2
CDR3 protein: CASSLSGTSGGALEQYF
CDR3 DNA: TGTGCCAGCAGCTTATCCGGGACTAGCGGGGGGGCGTTGGAGCAGTACTTC

J gene: TRBJ2-1
D gene: TRBD2
clone size: .
V gene: TRBV4-1
CDR3 protein: CASSQGLAAYNEQFF
CDR3 DNA: TGCGCCAGCAGCCAAGGACTAGCGGCCTACAATGAGCAGTTCTTC

J gene: TRBJ2-2
D gene: TRBD1
clone size: .
V gene: TRBV11-1
CDR3 protein: CASSPVAHRGVELFF
CDR3 DNA: TGTGCCAGCAGCCCCGTGGCCCACAGGGGAGTGGAGCTGTTTTTT

J gene: TRBJ2-3
D gene: TRBD2
clone size: .
V gene: TRBV29-1
CDR3 protein: CSVEDFSGGRTDTQYF
CDR3 DNA: TGCAGCGTTGAAGATTTCAGCGGGGGGCGCACAGATACGCAGTATTTT

J gene: TRBJ1-2
D gene: .
clone size: .
V gene: TRBV5-4
CDR3 protein: CASSQVQLQGYTF
CDR3 DNA: TGTGCCAGCAGCCAAGTCCAACTCCAGGGCTACACCTTC

J gene: TRBJ2-5
D gene: .
clone size: .
V gene: TRBV5-1
CDR3 protein: CASSLAREETQYF
CDR3 DNA: TGCGCCAGCAGCTTGGCCAGGGAAGAGACCCAGTACTTC